The source of this T cell receptor beta chain is a study of regulatory T cells in long-lasting Graves disease. Study-level information: Less than 3 months of antithyroid drugs had been taken by newly diagnosed Graves' patients.

Researchers made TCR beta libraries by using iRepertoire HTBI primers and running Arm-PCR on CDR3 regions. TCRdb re-called the multiplex PCR reads with MiXCR, one entry per CDR3 protein. The sample consists of about 440,000 distinct CDR3 sequences, 15% to 20% of them appearing once. Time point given: newly diagnosed GD, antithyroid drugs for less than 3 months. The TCR library used RNA extracted from PBMCs. General study findings and limits: Accuracy could have been hurt by small sample size.

There are a few counts of this clonotype. Antigen unknown. V gave up 1 base and J gave up 3 bases, with 10 bases separating them. Germline loops: CDR1 MNHEY, CDR2 SVGEGT. The CDR3 runs 15 residues. Separately, the same data were catalogued under a study of T cells in Graves' hyperthyroidism and ophthalmopathy. That source notes: HTBI primers were employed in a first-round RT-PCR of the TCR CDR3.

The sequence was collected from a woman in her twenties or thirties with Graves disease. Sequenced material: peripheral blood mononuclear cells (PBMCs), taken at new diagnosis, from a patient treated with antithyroid drugs. J is TRBJ1-5 and V is TRBV6-2 or TRBV6-3; the D gene is possibly TRBD1 (5 bases). The CDR3 reads CASSYLGRDNQPQHF. The DNA of the CDR3 is TGTGCCAGCAGTTACTTAGGCAGGGACAATCAGCCCCAGCATTTT.